Shown below are 10 T cell receptor beta chains from a single sample sequenced in a study of T-cell memory formation after mild COVID-19. Via MiXCR, TCRdb re-called the 5' RACE reads, giving one row per CDR3 protein. The profile shows around 250,000 distinct CDR3 sequences, 8.5% to 9.5% of them singletons. Sequenced input: PBMCs or a T cell subset sorted from them (not recorded which). These receptors all come from a man aged 18 to 30 who had mild COVID-19 (a few samples of this study predate the infection). Cell type and time point are not known.

This sequence joins TRBV9 and TRBJ2-2; perhaps TRBD1 as D (6 bases). The CDR3 is 16 amino acids. The V gene lost 4 bases and the J gene lost 3 bases, with 16 bases spanning the gap. Germline V CDR1 and CDR2: SGDLS, YYNGEE. CDR3 sequence (DNA): TGTGCCAGCAGCCCAATAGCGACAGGCCACACCGGGGAGCTGTTTTTT. Its translation is CASSPIATGHTGELFF.

This clonotype turned up a few times. This chain links TRBV4-3 with TRBJ1-1, with D possibly TRBD1 on 6 matching bases. The CDR3 covers 13 residues. The germline V gene encodes CDR1 LGHNA and CDR2 YSLEER. The V end was cut by 3 bases, the J end by 4 bases, with 9 bases between. Here the CDR3 reads CASSQQGSTEAFF. In DNA form, the CDR3 reads TGCGCCAGCAGCCAGCAGGGGTCCACTGAAGCTTTCTTT.

In its sample, this clonotype was seen a few times. The chain has TRBV10-3 and TRBJ2-6; D gene unclear. The CDR3 is made up of 16 amino acids. V lost 0 bases and J lost 0, with 6 bases in between. Germline assignment: CDR1 ENHRY and CDR2 SYGVKD. The chain's CDR3 is CAISESWRSGANVLTF. The CDR3 nucleotides read TGTGCCATCAGTGAGTCGTGGCGCTCTGGGGCCAACGTCCTGACTTTC.

This clonotype was seen only a few times. As DNA, the CDR3 is TGCGCCAGCAGCCGTGGGGTGGCGCGAAACTCTGGAAACACCATATATTTT. Residues: CASSRGVARNSGNTIYF. The chain links TRBV4-1 to TRBJ1-3; D unclear. Trimming stripped 4 bases from V and 0 bases from J, with 16 bases between. Germline lookup yields CDR1 MGHRA and CDR2 YSYEKL. The CDR3 sequence is 17 residues long.

The rearrangement uses TRBV29-1 and TRBJ2-3; D not resolved. The germline gives CDR1 SQVTM, CDR2 ANQGSEA. The length of the CDR3 is 12 residues. The ends were cut back, 5 bases at V and 8 bases at J, with 14 bases in the middle. The CDR3 loop reads CSVTTPLGTQYF. CDR3 sequence (DNA): TGCAGCGTTACCACCCCGCTGGGTACGCAGTATTTT.

This clonotype was seen many times. This rearrangement joins TRBV5-1 to TRBJ2-1; D gene uncertain. Germline loops: CDR1 SGHRS, CDR2 YFSETQ. The length of the CDR3 is 13 residues. The V end lost 0 bases, the J end lost 6 bases, and 7 bases lay between the germline ends. The CDR3 region is CASSLGVPNEQFF. For the CDR3, the DNA is TGCGCCAGCAGCTTGGGCGTACCCAATGAGCAGTTCTTC.

Remarks on this clonotype: A much more abundant neighbour one base away suggests this may be a read error. V gene TRBV7-2 combines with J gene TRBJ2-4; D perhaps matches TRBD2 (6 bases). The CDR3 length is 12 residues. CDR1 SGHTA and CDR2 FQGNSA come from the germline V gene. The CDR3 DNA reads as TGTGCCATCAGCTTACGGGGGAACATTCAGTACTTC. It is translated as CAISLRGNIQYF.

This clonotype was found many times. The chain uses TRBV20-1 and TRBJ2-5; TRBD2 agrees at 13 bases. Germline V lookup: CDR1 DFQATT, CDR2 SNEGSKA (reference sequence). The CDR3 length is 16 residues. The V and J ends lost 0 bases and 4 bases, in that order; junction bases with no gene match: 5. CDR3 protein: CSARDTSGGAAETQYF. DNA of the CDR3: TGCAGTGCTAGAGATACTAGCGGGGGGGCCGCAGAGACCCAGTACTTC.

This chain connects TRBV7-9 to TRBJ1-2; the match to TRBD1 covers 12 bases. Trimming removed 4 bases from V and 4 bases from J; junction bases left unmatched: 4. The germline gives CDR1 SEHNR, CDR2 FQNEAQ (reference sequence). CDR3 length equals 15 residues. CDR3 amino acids: CASSYGTGGGYGYTF. CDR3 nucleotides: TGTGCCAGCAGCTACGGGACAGGGGGCGGCTATGGCTACACCTTC. Drawing the rest from reference TRBV7-9 and TRBJ1-2, the complete variable domain is DTGVSQNPRHKITKRGQNVTFRCDPISEHNRLYWYRQTLGQGPEFLTYFQNEAQLEKSRLLSDRFSAERPKGSFSTLEIQRTEQGDSAMYLCASSYGTGGGYGYTFGSGTRLTVV.

This clonotype was counted between two and nine times. The rearrangement links TRBV4-3 to TRBJ2-1, with D perhaps matching TRBD2 (5 bases). This CDR3 contains 15 residues. Trimming cost V 4 bases and J 10 bases, with 20 bases left between them. Germline V lookup: CDR1 LGHNA, CDR2 YSLEER. CDR3 residues: CASSRQRDGLGEQFF. CDR3 bases: TGCGCCAGCAGCCGTCAGAGGGATGGTCTAGGGGAGCAGTTCTTC.